The 14 T cell receptor beta chains below were found in one sample sequenced in a study of blood T cells in healthy people across ages. A sample-barcoded 5' primer and a J-beta primer mix were used in a second PCR of roughly 6 to 11 cycles. MiXCR, applied by TCRdb to the 5' RACE reads, yields one record per CDR3 protein. This table has 1,500,000 or so distinct CDR3 sequences, less than 45% appearing once. The specimen sequenced was blood. These receptor sequences come from a woman aged 18-29 years in good health.

This clonotype was detected many times. The V and J genes are TRBV12-3 or TRBV12-4 and TRBJ1-5; 9 bases align to TRBD1. The length of the CDR3 is 15 residues. The V gene end was trimmed by 6 bases and the J gene end by 7 bases; junction bases not matched to a gene: 10. The CDR3 DNA reads as TGTGCCAGCAGCCCCGGGACAGGGTTAAGCCAGCCCCAGCATTTT. Translating it yields CASSPGTGLSQPQHF.

This clonotype was picked up a small number of times. This chain joins TRBV27 and TRBJ2-5; D not certain. TRBJ2-7 matches the DNA end more closely, so the J call is doubtful. Germline V CDR1 and CDR2: MNHEY, SMNVEV (reference sequence). The CDR3 covers 14 residues. DNA for the CDR3: TGTGCCAGCACCCCGACACGGCGGACCCGCGAGCAGTACTTC. Translated, it gives CASTPTRRTREQYF.

DNA for the CDR3: TGCAGCGCCAAGGGGGGAGAGACCCAGTACTTC. Its protein product is CSAKGGETQYF. V gene TRBV29-1 combines with J gene TRBJ2-5; D may match TRBD1 or TRBD2 (6 bases each). CDR1 and CDR2 from the germline V gene are SQVTM and ANQGSEA. Trimming took off 7 bases at V and 4 bases at J, with 10 bases between the two ends. This CDR3 region has 11 residues.

The chain uses TRBV13 and TRBJ2-3; 10 nucleotides align to TRBD2. The CDR3 is made up of 16 amino acids. Trimming removed 5 bases from V and 6 bases from J; junction bases left unmatched: 11. CDR1 is PRHDT, CDR2 FYEKMQ, per germline (reference sequence). The CDR3 nucleotides read TGTGCCAGCAGCGTAAGAGCGGGAGGGCCCGAGGATACGCAGTATTTT. This codes for CASSVRAGGPEDTQYF.

With respect to this clonotype: The junction differs from germline at one of its ends, possibly a read error. V and J are TRBV7-2 and TRBJ2-1; D may be TRBD1 (6 bases). This CDR3 spans 16 amino acids. Germline lookup yields CDR1 SGHTA and CDR2 FQGNSA. The CDR3: CASSLAWETGYSELFF. The CDR3 DNA is TGTGCCAGCAGCTTAGCGTGGGAAACAGGGTACAGTGAGCTGTTCTTC.

The chain has TRBV10-3 and TRBJ2-5; D is perhaps TRBD1 or TRBD2 (5 bases each). This CDR3 spans 14 amino acids. Trimming left V 6 bases short and J 2 bases short, with 13 bases between. Germline lookup yields CDR1 ENHRY and CDR2 SYGVKD. CDR3: CAISHPREQETQYF. CDR3 DNA: TGTGCCATCAGCCACCCCAGGGAGCAAGAGACCCAGTACTTC.

This clonotype was found a few times. The chain links TRBV6-5 to TRBJ2-6; D unclear. Trimming left V 4 bases short and J 2 bases short, with 12 bases between. The CDR3 runs 16 residues. Germline V gene data show CDR1 as MNHEY and CDR2 as SVGAGI. DNA of the CDR3: TGTGCCAGCAGTTTGATCGGTCCCGCTGGGGCCAACGTCCTGACTTTC. Its protein product is CASSLIGPAGANVLTF.

V usage is TRBV6-5 and J usage is TRBJ2-5; no definite D call. The DNA matches TRBJ2-7 better at its end, which makes the J call doubtful. The germline CDR1 and CDR2 sequences are MNHEY and SVGAGI. The length of the CDR3 is 15 residues. CDR3 nucleotide sequence: TGTGCCAGCAGTTACGACCAACCCGGCTTTTACGAGCAGTACTTC. Encoded protein: CASSYDQPGFYEQYF.

In this sample, this clonotype turned up many times. This may arise from a read error, as a much more abundant clone is one base away. The rearrangement links TRBV4-3 to TRBJ1-6; D remains unclear. Germline values: CDR1 LGHNA, CDR2 YSLEER. The CDR3 has 15 amino acids. CDR3 in DNA: TGCGCCAGCAGTTCCCAGGCCGGGCGGGATTCACCCCCCCACTTT. Translation: CASSSQAGRDSPPHF.

The chain recombines TRBV6-5 with TRBJ1-3; perhaps TRBD1 as D (6 bases). Germline values: CDR1 MNHEY, CDR2 SVGAGI. V was trimmed by 7 bases and J by 3 bases, leaving 19 bases between them. The CDR3 has 16 amino acids. The CDR3 is CASTDLQGLSGNTIYF. In DNA, the CDR3 is TGTGCCAGCACCGATTTACAGGGTCTGAGTGGAAACACCATATATTTT.

This clonotype was detected only a few times. The chain uses TRBV12-3 or TRBV12-4 and TRBJ1-6, with D unresolved. The CDR3 has 20 residues. V lost 2 bases, J lost 4 bases, and 24 bases lay in between. For the CDR3, the DNA is TGTGCCAGCAGTTTACTTGTCCGCAGGTCAAGTTCCCCTTATAATTCACCCCTCCACTTT. Protein: CASSLLVRRSSSPYNSPLHF.

This clonotype was seen just once. The V gene is TRBV28, the J gene TRBJ2-2; a weak D match, TRBD2 (6 bases). Trimming took off 6 bases at V and 5 bases at J, with 19 bases between the two ends. Germline V gives CDR1 MDHEN, CDR2 SYDVKM. The CDR3 runs 16 residues. CDR3 nucleotide sequence: TGTGCCAGCAGCGACATTTACGGGGGACCAACCGGGGAGCTGTTTTTT. This sequence encodes CASSDIYGGPTGELFF.

CDR3 sequence reads: CASRGTGWGTEAFF. In DNA, the CDR3 is TGTGCCAGCAGGGGGACAGGGTGGGGTACTGAAGCTTTCTTT. V and J are TRBV2 and TRBJ1-1; 9 nucleotides agree with TRBD1. The CDR3 loop spans 14 amino acids. Germline CDR1 and CDR2: SNHLY and FYNNEI. The V segment lost 6 bases and the J segment 5 bases; nucleotides outside the gene matches: 7.

This rearrangement joins TRBV18 to TRBJ1-4, with a tentative D call TRBD1 (6 bases). V lost 2 bases, J lost 6 bases, and 10 bases lay in between. The length of the CDR3 is 14 residues. CDR1 KGHSH and CDR2 LQKENI come from the germline V gene. CDR3 sequence (DNA): TGTGCCAGCTCACCAAGCACAGGGCATGAAAAACTGTTTTTT. It specifies CASSPSTGHEKLFF. The full variable domain, in which reference TRBV18 and TRBJ1-4 provide the parts outside the CDR3, is NAGVMQNPRHLVRRRGQEARLRCSPMKGHSHVYWYRQLPEEGLKFMVYLQKENIIDESGMPKERFSAEFPKEGPSILRIQQVVRGDSAAYFCASSPSTGHEKLFFGSGTQLSVL.